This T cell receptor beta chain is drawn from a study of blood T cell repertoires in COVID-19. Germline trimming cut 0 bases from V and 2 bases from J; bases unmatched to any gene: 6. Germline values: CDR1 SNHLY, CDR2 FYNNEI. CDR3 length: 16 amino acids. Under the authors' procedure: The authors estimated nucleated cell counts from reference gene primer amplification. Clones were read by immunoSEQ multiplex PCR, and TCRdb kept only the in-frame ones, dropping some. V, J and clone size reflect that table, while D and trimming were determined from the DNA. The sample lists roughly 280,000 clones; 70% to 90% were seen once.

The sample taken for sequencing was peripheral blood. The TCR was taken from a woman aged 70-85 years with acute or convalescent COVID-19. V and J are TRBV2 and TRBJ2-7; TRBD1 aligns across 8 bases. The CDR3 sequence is CASSEARRQGPYEQYF. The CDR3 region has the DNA TGTGCCAGCAGTGAAGCGCGCCGACAGGGGCCCTACGAGCAGTACTTC.